This TCR beta chain is drawn from a study of shared clonotypes between healthy human individuals (dated by TCRdb to about 2020). Looking at the study overall: A couple of women and a few men aged 18 to 49 years were included in the cohort. Per donor, three plates each were used for CD4 naive and CD4 memory, two for CD8 naive, and one for CD8 memory. To estimate repertoire size and how much clonotypes are shared between individuals, the study performed deep sequencing of blood TCR repertoires from roughly five healthy adults. To increase sequencing depth and limit assay-specific biases, TCR repertoire library preparation and sequencing were carried out by different laboratories using diverse techniques. Between about 0.94 and 8.9 billion PBMCs per donor were obtained by leukapheresis.

There are 14 amino acids in the CDR3, from cysteine to phenylalanine inclusive. Of all the DNA, just the CDR3 is kept, 42 bases in frame from base 1. CDR1 and CDR2, per the germline V gene, are MGHRA and YSYEKL. Unmatched junction bases come to 11, with V trimmed by 8 bases and J by 4 bases. Overall study outcomes, separate from this receptor: Incomplete sequencing was indicated by rarefaction of sorted-subset datasets, despite the large sequencing depth. Pairwise subsampling led to the expectation that sequencing depth would affect the degree of clonotype sharing among donors. The genetic and exposure-history diversity represented was limited by the small number of donors. Naive subsets generally had larger estimated clonotype richness than memory subsets. Sampling was restricted to blood, and TCR repertoires in tissues likely differ from the TCR repertoires found in blood. Clonotypes shared by all four sorted-subset donors showed higher generation probabilities than non-shared clonotypes. When four donors were compared, the shared fraction of clonotypes was about 5.2% for naive CD4, around 4% for naive CD8, roughly 2.5% for memory CD4, and approximately 0.4% for memory CD8.

Using the deep immunoSEQ assay, multiplex PCR amplified TCR CDR3 regions from genomic DNA. For each cell subset, the extracted genomic DNA was distributed evenly across all wells of several immunoSEQ 96-well plates, and each plate served as one replicate. For sorted subsets, 150 to 200 ng genomic DNA, equal to some 30,000 T cell genomes, was loaded into each replicate PCR. Purified libraries were measured with a Qubit 3.0 fluorometer, size-checked on a Bioanalyzer 2100, and measured again with the KAPA Library Quantification kit. Every immunoSEQ 96-well plate was sequenced on a dedicated single-read 150-cycle Illumina NextSeq 550 flow cell. The authors' analysis ran thus. Because only junctional sequences without quality scores were contained in the immunoSEQ output, filtering matching that applied to full-length reads could not be performed. Sequences were annotated with PyIR, a Python wrapper for IgBLAST v1.9, and V/J genes and CDR3 were assigned using IMGT germline references. Reads were removed for weak V/J assignments (E-value above 1e-6), missing CDR3, stop codons, out-of-frame junctions, or ambiguous translated residues. V3J clonotypes were defined as sequences sharing an identical inferred V gene, J gene, and CDR3 amino acid sequence. The percentage overlap between two repertoires was calculated by dividing the number of shared unique clonotypes by the size of the smaller repertoire. RTK rarefaction, the Chao1 estimator, and Recon v2.1 estimates of unobserved clonotypes were used to assess repertoire richness. Generation probabilities were computed with OLGA for all TCRbeta clonotypes obtained by the gDNA method from four donors. TCRdb retrieved this table from immuneACCESS and kept in-frame rearrangements only. Not all clones are present; in checked studies, unresolved V genes account for under half, and no reason is known for the remainder. V and J calls and clone size are as listed in that table; D and trimming were resolved from the DNA. This sample gives about 2,100,000 clones in total; approximately 94% of them show up just once. The ten largest clones capture around 1.7% of the sample.

As regards this clone: Its antigen is unknown. No base quality values were provided; no much bigger clone lies one nucleotide off.

CD8 naive samples were obtained by positive selection for CCR7 among CD45RO-negative cells, yielding a CD45RA+CCR7+ population from which TemRA cells were excluded. The donors were healthy, HIV-negative adults with no recently reported acute infections or vaccinations. Every donor was a Caucasian adult living in Nashville, Tennessee, USA. Blood was obtained by leukapheresis, after which PBMCs were separated by Ficoll-Histopaque density gradient centrifugation and cryopreserved in liquid nitrogen vapor phase. Analytical flow cytometry was used to check the purity and quantity of each magnetically sorted T cell population. Each sorted fraction had its genomic DNA isolated and then quantified by UV absorbance on a Nanodrop 2000c.

Sequencing was done on a sample of naive CD8+ T cells from PBMCs. The sample's cell subset or site label is to be understood as: CD45RA+CCR7+. The TCR was taken from a man aged 18 to 29 in good health. Some clones in this sample may be carry-over from other donors' samples. The V and J genes are TRBV4-1 and TRBJ2-7; 7 junctional bases match TRBD1. The DNA is as follows: TGCGCCAGCGCACTGACAGGGTTTAGTTACGAGCAGTACTTC. This codes for CASALTGFSYEQYF.